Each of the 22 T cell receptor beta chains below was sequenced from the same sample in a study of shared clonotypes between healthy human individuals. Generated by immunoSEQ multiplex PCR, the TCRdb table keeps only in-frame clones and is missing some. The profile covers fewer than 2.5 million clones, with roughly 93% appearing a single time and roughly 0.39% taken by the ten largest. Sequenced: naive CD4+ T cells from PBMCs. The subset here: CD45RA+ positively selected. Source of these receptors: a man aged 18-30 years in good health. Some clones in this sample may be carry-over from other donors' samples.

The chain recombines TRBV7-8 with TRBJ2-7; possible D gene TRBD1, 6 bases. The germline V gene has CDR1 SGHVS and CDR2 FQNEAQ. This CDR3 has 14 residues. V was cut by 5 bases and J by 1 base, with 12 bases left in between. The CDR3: CASSPYRASYEQYF. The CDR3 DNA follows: TGTGCCAGCAGCCCATACAGGGCGTCCTACGAGCAGTACTTC.

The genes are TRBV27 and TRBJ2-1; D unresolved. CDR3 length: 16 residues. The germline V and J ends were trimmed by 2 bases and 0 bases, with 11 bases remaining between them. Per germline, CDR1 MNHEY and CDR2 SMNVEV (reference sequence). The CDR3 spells CASSLLSPSSYNEQFF. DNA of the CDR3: TGTGCCAGCAGTTTACTCAGCCCGAGCTCCTACAATGAGCAGTTCTTC.

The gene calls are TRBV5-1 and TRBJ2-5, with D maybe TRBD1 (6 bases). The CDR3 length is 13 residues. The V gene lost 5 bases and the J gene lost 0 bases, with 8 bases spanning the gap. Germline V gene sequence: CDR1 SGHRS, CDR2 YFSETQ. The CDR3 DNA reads TGCGCCAGCAGTGGACAGAACCAAGAGACCCAGTACTTC. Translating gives CASSGQNQETQYF.

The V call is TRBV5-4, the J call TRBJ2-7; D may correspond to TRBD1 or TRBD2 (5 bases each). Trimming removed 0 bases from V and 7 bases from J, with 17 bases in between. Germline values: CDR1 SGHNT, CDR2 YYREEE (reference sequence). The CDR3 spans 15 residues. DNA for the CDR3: TGTGCCAGCAGCTTGGGCCCACCGAGGGACGGGGAGCAGTACTTC. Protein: CASSLGPPRDGEQYF.

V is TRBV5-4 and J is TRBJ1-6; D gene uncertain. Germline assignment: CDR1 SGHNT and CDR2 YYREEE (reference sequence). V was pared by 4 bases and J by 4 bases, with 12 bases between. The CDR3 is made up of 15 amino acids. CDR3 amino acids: CASSPDTYYNSPLHF. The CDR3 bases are TGTGCCAGCAGCCCCGACACGTATTATAATTCACCCCTCCACTTT. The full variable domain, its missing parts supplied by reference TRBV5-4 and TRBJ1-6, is ETGVTQSPTHLIKTRGQQVTLRCSSQSGHNTVSWYQQALGQGPQFIFQYYREEENGRGNFPPRFSGLQFPNYSSELNVNALELDDSALYLCASSPDTYYNSPLHFGNGTRLTVT.

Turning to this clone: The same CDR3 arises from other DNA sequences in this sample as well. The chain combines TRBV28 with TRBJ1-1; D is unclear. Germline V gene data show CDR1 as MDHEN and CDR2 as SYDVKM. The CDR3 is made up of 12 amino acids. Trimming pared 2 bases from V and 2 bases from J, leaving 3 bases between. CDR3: CASSLGNTEAFF. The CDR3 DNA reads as TGTGCCAGCAGTTTAGGAAACACTGAAGCTTTCTTT.

CDR3 in amino acids: CASRDRGGTDTQYF. CDR3 coding DNA: TGTGCCAGCAGAGACAGGGGAGGCACAGATACGCAGTATTTT. The rearrangement joins TRBV6-6 to TRBJ2-3; 8 positions agree with TRBD1. V dropped 6 bases and J dropped 1; count of bases not matched to a gene: 3. The CDR3 loop spans 14 amino acids. The V gene's germline CDR1 is MNHNY and CDR2 SVGAGI (reference sequence).

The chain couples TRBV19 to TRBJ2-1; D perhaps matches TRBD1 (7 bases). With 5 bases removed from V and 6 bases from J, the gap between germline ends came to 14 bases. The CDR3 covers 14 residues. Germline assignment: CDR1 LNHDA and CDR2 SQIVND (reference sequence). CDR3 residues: CASSPQGRFNEQFF. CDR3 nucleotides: TGTGCCAGTAGTCCACAGGGGAGGTTCAATGAGCAGTTCTTC.

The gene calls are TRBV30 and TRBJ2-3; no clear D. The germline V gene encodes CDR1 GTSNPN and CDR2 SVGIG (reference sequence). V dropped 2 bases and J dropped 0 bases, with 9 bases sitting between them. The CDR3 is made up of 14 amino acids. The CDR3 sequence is CAWSLTLSTDTQYF. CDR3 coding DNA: TGTGCCTGGAGTCTCACGCTTAGCACAGATACGCAGTATTTT.

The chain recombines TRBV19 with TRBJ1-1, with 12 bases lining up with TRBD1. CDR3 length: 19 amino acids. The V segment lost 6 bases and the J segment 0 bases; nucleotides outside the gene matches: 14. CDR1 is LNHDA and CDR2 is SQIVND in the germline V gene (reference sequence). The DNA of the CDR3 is TGTGCCAGTAGGGTGGGGACAGGGGGCTCATACGGCATGAACACTGAAGCTTTCTTT. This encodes CASRVGTGGSYGMNTEAFF.

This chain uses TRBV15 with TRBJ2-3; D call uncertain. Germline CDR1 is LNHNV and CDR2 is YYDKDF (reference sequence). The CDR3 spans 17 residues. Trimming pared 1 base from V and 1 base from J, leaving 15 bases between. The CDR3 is CATSRASPNRGTDTQYF. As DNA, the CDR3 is TGTGCCACCAGCAGAGCGTCCCCTAACCGGGGCACAGATACGCAGTATTTT.

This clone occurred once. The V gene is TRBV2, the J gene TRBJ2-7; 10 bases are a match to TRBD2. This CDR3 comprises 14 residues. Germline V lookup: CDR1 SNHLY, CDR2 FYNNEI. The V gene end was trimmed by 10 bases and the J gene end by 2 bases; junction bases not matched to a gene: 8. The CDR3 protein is CANSASGRAYEQYF. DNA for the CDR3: TGTGCCAACTCAGCGAGCGGGAGGGCCTACGAGCAGTACTTC.

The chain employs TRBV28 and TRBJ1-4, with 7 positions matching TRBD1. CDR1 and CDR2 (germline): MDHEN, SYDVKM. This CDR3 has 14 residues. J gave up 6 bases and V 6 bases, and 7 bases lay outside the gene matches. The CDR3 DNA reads TGTGCCAGCAGCCCAGACAGGGTCCATGAAAAACTGTTTTTT. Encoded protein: CASSPDRVHEKLFF. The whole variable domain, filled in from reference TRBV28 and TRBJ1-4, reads DVKVTQSSRYLVKRTGEKVFLECVQDMDHENMFWYRQDPGLGLRLIYFSYDVKMKEKGDIPEGYSVSREKKERFSLILESASTNQTSMYLCASSPDRVHEKLFFGSGTQLSVL.

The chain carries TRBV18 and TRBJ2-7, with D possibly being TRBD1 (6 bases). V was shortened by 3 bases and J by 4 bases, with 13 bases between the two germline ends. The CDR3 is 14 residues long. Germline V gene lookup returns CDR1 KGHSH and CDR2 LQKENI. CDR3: CASSPRDTGYEQYF. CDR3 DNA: TGTGCCAGCTCACCCCGGGACACGGGGTACGAGCAGTACTTC.

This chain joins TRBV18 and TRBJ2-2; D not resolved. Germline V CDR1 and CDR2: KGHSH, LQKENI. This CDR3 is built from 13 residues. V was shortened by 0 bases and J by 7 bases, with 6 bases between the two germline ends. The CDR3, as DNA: TGTGCCAGCTCACCACCGTCCAACGGGGAGCTGTTTTTT. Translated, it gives CASSPPSNGELFF.

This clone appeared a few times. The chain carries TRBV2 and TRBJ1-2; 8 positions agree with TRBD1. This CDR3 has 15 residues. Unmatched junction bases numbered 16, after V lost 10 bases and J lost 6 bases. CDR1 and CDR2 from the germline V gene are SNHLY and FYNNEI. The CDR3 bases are TGTGCCACCGCCGGACAGGGTGTGGGTATGGATGGCTACACCTTC. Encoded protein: CATAGQGVGMDGYTF.

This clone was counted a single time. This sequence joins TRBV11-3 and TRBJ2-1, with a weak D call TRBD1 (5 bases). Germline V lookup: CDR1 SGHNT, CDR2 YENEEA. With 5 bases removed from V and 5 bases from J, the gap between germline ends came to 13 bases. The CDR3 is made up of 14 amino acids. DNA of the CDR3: TGTGCCAGCAGCCTCTGGGGCACCGACAATGAGCAGTTCTTC. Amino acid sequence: CASSLWGTDNEQFF. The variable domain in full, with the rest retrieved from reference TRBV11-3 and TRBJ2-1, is EAGVVQSPRYKIIEKKQPVAFWCNPISGHNTLYWYLQNLGQGPELLIRYENEEAVDDSQLPKDRFSAERLKGVDSTLKIQPAELGDSAVYLCASSLWGTDNEQFFGPGTRLTVL.

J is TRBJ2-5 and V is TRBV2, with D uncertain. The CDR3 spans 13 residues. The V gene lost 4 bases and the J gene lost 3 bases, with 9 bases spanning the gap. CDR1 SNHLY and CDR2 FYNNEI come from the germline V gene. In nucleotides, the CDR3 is TGTGCCAGCAGTGGTGCAGAAAAAGAGACCCAGTACTTC. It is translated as CASSGAEKETQYF.

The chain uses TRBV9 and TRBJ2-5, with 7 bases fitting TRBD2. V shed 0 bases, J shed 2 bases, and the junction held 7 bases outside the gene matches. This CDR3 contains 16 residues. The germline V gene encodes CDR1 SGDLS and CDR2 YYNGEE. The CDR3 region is CASSVAKASGQETQYF. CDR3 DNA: TGTGCCAGCAGCGTAGCTAAGGCTAGCGGACAAGAGACCCAGTACTTC.

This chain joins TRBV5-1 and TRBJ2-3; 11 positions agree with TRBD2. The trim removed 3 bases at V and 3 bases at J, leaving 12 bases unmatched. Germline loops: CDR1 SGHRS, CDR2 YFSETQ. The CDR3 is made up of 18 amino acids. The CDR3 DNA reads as TGCGCCAGCAGCTCACGACTAACTAGCGGGAGTTTGACAGATACGCAGTATTTT. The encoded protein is CASSSRLTSGSLTDTQYF.

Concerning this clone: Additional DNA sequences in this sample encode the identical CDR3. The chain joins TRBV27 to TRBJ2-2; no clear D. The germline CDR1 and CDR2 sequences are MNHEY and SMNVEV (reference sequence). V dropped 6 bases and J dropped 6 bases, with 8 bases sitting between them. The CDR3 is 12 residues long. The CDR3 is CASRRPPGELFF. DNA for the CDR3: TGTGCCAGCAGACGGCCCCCCGGGGAGCTGTTTTTT.

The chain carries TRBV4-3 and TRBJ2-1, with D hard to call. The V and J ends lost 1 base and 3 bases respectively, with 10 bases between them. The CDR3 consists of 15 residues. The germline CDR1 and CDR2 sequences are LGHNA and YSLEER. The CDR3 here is CASSQAGSGYNEQFF. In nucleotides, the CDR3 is TGCGCCAGCAGCCAAGCCGGGTCGGGCTACAATGAGCAGTTCTTC.